Here is one T cell receptor (beta chain) with its context. This clone has more than one count but fewer than ten. Its antigen is unknown. There are no base qualities to consult, and no much larger clone falls within one base. What the treatment or condition label conveys for this sample: around 19 received Ad26.COV2.S at low or high dose, single or two shots; about 5 received placebo; per-sample allocation not given. Repertoires of vaccine and placebo recipients were sequenced from samples collected on day 63 after the first injection. Cohort 1b enrolled 25 or so adults aged 18-55 years at a single site in Boston, USA, between 29 July and 7 August 2020. Ad26.COV2.S consisted of a replication-incompetent adenovirus type 26 vector by which a prefusion-stabilized SARS-CoV-2 spike protein from the original Wuhan strain was expressed. V sheds 0 bases and J sheds 2 bases, leaving 9 bases between their ends. CDR3 length: 15 amino acids, cysteine to phenylalanine. Left in the record is the CDR3 DNA by itself, 45 bases read in frame from the first base. From a lookup of the germline V gene, CDR1 and CDR2 are MRHNA and SNTAGT.

The entry originates in a study of Ad26.COV2.S vaccination and SARS-CoV-2 variants (dated by TCRdb to the early 2020s). For the study in its entirety: Donors in the vaccine arm were drawn from COV1001, a multicentre, randomized, double-blind, placebo-controlled phase I-IIa trial testing Ad26.COV2.S in healthy adults. Ad26.COV2.S was administered intramuscularly at 5 x 10^10 or 1 x 10^11 viral particles, either as a single shot or as two shots given 56 days apart. TCRbeta repertoire sequencing served as the tool for gauging how specific and how broad the SARS-CoV-2-reactive T cell receptors were following Ad26.COV2.S vaccination. The TCR-sequenced set comprised around 30 samples: some 20 Ad26.COV2.S vaccine recipients, 5 placebo recipients and 8 SARS-CoV-2 convalescent individuals. Trial participants were randomized into five groups of five: low-dose or high-dose Ad26.COV2.S given once or twice, or placebo on both occasions. Investigators remained blinded to trial group allocation during experiments and outcome assessment. The paper's findings and limits, for the study overall: Non-spike TCR breadth was comparable between vaccine and placebo recipients, consistent with the vaccine containing only spike. The authors noted that the TCR breadth and depth analyses may have underestimated total T cell responses. Comparing responses between vaccine doses or regimens was not something the study was powered to do. Substantial breadth of spike-specific CD8+ and CD4+ T cell responses was reported after vaccination. Spike-specific TCR breadth was higher in Ad26.COV2.S recipients than in placebo recipients (P = 0.0014).

TCRbeta CDR3 regions were sequenced with the immunoSEQ Assay. After extraction, genomic DNA underwent amplification by bias-controlled multiplex PCR, followed by high-throughput sequencing. The paper's data handling went like this. To quantify the absolute abundance of each unique TCRbeta CDR3 region, sequences were collapsed and filtered. Usable DNA was measured by amplifying reference genes present in all nucleated cells, and TCRbeta template counts were normalized to that usable DNA to estimate T cell fraction. Repertoire TCRs were annotated as SARS-CoV-2-specific by exact matching of V gene, CDR3 amino acid sequence and J gene to a known reactive TCR set. The reference SARS-CoV-2 TCR set was obtained from MIRA and was filtered for enrichment in COVID-19-positive ImmuneCODE repertoires, whereby public or cross-reactive TCRs were removed. Based on the MIRA antigens, annotated TCRs were further analysed at the level of specific ORF or position within ORF. Breadth was defined as the number of annotated unique rearrangements divided by the total number of unique productive rearrangements, and depth was defined as the summed frequency of the annotated unique rearrangements. Two-sided Wilcoxon rank-sum tests were applied when comparing TCR breadth between groups. Drawn from immuneACCESS, this table holds only the in-frame rearrangements with V and J called that TCRdb kept. Clones are partly lost; checked studies trace under half to an unresolved V gene and leave the rest unexplained. V and J calls and clone size follow that table, whereas D and trimming were derived from the DNA. A total of over 200,000 clones appear in this sample, approximately 88% of them only once. The top ten clonotypes cover about 10% of the sample.

The source of this sequence is a person between 18 and 65 years old who received the Ad26.COV2.S COVID-19 vaccine or a placebo. The rearranged segments are TRBV6-4 and TRBJ2-3; the D call could be TRBD1 or TRBD2, with each sharing 6 bases. This specimen consisted of peripheral blood, obtained in a trial of Ad26.COV2.S vaccine versus placebo. The CDR3 protein: CASSDSSGATDTQYF. The DNA sequence is as follows: TGTGCCAGCAGTGACTCCTCGGGGGCCACAGATACGCAGTATTTT.